These 19 T cell receptor beta chains came from one sample sequenced in a study of resident and recirculating memory T cells in vitiligo. The method was immunoSEQ multiplex PCR; TCRdb's version includes in-frame clones alone and lacks a portion of them. Seen here are 70,000 to 75,000 clones, approximately 91% observed once, and the top ten hold about 4.9%. The sample was blood. The receptor set was obtained from a male donor with vitiligo.

As DNA, the CDR3 is TGTGCCAGCAGCGCCCCTCTCCGGGGTGACACCGGGGAGCTGTTTTTT. Protein sequence: CASSAPLRGDTGELFF. This chain connects TRBV9 to TRBJ2-2, with a weak D call TRBD2 (5 bases). Trimming took 3 bases from V and 3 from J, leaving 15 bases between them. In germline, CDR1 is SGDLS, CDR2 YYNGEE. The CDR3 consists of 16 residues.

This clone was picked up one time. This sequence joins TRBV5-6 and TRBJ1-4, with 8 positions matching TRBD1. V trimming: 1 base; J trimming: 2 bases; junction bases outside the gene matches: 1. Germline V lookup: CDR1 SGHDT, CDR2 YYEEEE. This CDR3 spans 15 amino acids. CDR3 protein: CASSLTGGTNEKLFF. The DNA of the CDR3 is TGTGCCAGCAGCTTGACAGGGGGGACTAATGAAAAACTGTTTTTT.

The chain combines TRBV2 with TRBJ1-5; D is unresolved. V gave up 4 bases and J gave up 0 bases, with 7 bases separating them. The CDR3 runs to 14 residues. Germline CDR1 is SNHLY and CDR2 is FYNNEI. CDR3 bases: TGTGCCAGCAGTGGGCGGCATAGCAATCAGCCCCAGCATTTT. Its translation is CASSGRHSNQPQHF.

The V gene is TRBV19, the J gene TRBJ2-2, with D possibly matching TRBD1 (6 bases). The CDR3 spans 17 residues. Germline V gene lookup returns CDR1 LNHDA and CDR2 SQIVND (reference sequence). Trimming took 4 bases from V and 5 from J, leaving 20 bases between them. In DNA, the CDR3 is TGTGCCAGTAGTACCCCACCCCAACAGGGAAGAACCGGGGAGCTGTTTTTT. Its protein is CASSTPPQQGRTGELFF. Full variable domain (missing parts from reference TRBV19 and TRBJ2-2): DGGITQSPKYLFRKEGQNVTLSCEQNLNHDAMYWYRQDPGQGLRLIYYSQIVNDFQKGDIAEGYSVSREKKESFPLTVTSAQKNPTAFYLCASSTPPQQGRTGELFFGEGSRLTVL.

J is TRBJ2-3 and V is TRBV7-8, with 7 bases identical to TRBD2. CDR3 length equals 17 residues. CDR1 is SGHVS, CDR2 FQNEAQ, per germline. Losses at the gene ends were 3 bases for V and 0 bases for J; bases not matched to a gene: 9. CDR3 nucleotide sequence: TGTGCCAGCAGCTTCCCCTCGAGCGGGGTTAGCACAGATACGCAGTATTTT. It specifies CASSFPSSGVSTDTQYF.

This clone occurred once. The V gene is TRBV7-2, the J gene TRBJ2-1, with 8 bases matching TRBD2. CDR1 is SGHTA and CDR2 is FQGNSA in the germline V gene. J gave up 1 base and V 5 bases, and 4 bases lay outside the gene matches. The CDR3 spans 15 residues. The CDR3 nucleotides are TGTGCCAGCAGCCCGGGGGGGCAATCCTACAATGAGCAGTTCTTC. Protein: CASSPGGQSYNEQFF.

This chain links TRBV5-5 with TRBJ2-3; D possibly corresponds to TRBD1 (5 bases). Trimming shortened V by 0 bases and J by 6 bases, and 17 bases separated the two germline ends. The germline V gene has CDR1 SGHKS and CDR2 YYEKEE (reference sequence). This CDR3 is 16 amino acids long. The CDR3 DNA sequence: TGTGCCAGCAGCTTGGGATCACCCGCCCCAGGGGATACGCAGTATTTT. Translating gives CASSLGSPAPGDTQYF.

This chain connects TRBV4-2 to TRBJ2-1, with 9 bases fitting TRBD1. Germline assignment: CDR1 LGHNA and CDR2 YNFKEQ. After removal of 1 base from V and 8 bases from J, the junction contained 12 bases not matched to a gene. This CDR3 is built from 17 residues. CDR3 in amino acids: CASSQAPGDRDTYEQFF. The CDR3 DNA is TGTGCCAGCAGCCAAGCGCCCGGGGACAGGGACACCTATGAGCAGTTCTTC.

The J gene is TRBJ2-3, the V gene TRBV4-3; D call uncertain. V lost 0 bases, J lost 0 bases, and 4 bases lay in between. Germline CDR1 LGHNA, CDR2 YSLEER. The CDR3 sequence is 14 residues long. CDR3 nucleotide sequence: TGCGCCAGCAGCCAAGATGGCAGCACAGATACGCAGTATTTT. Its translation is CASSQDGSTDTQYF.

The chain joins TRBV27 to TRBJ1-6, with D hard to call. This CDR3 spans 14 amino acids. Trimming cost V 8 bases and J 7 bases, with 15 bases left between them. CDR1 is MNHEY, CDR2 SMNVEV, per germline (reference sequence). CDR3: CASRVVRKNSPLHF. The CDR3 DNA is TGTGCCAGCCGCGTTGTGCGTAAGAATTCACCCCTCCACTTT.

This clone was detected a few times. This chain connects TRBV25-1 to TRBJ1-3; D gene uncertain. Trimming pared 4 bases from V and 0 bases from J, leaving 10 bases between. Germline V gives CDR1 MGHDK, CDR2 SYGVNS. This CDR3 region has 15 residues. The CDR3 region has the DNA TGTGCCAGCAGTGTCTCAGCGATCTCTGGAAACACCATATATTTT. Encoded protein: CASSVSAISGNTIYF.

The rearrangement joins TRBV28 to TRBJ2-5; D may be TRBD2 (6 bases). The V end lost 8 bases, the J end lost 3 bases, and 13 bases lay between the germline ends. CDR3 length: 13 residues. Germline V gene lookup returns CDR1 MDHEN and CDR2 SYDVKM. The CDR3 region is CASEVGGKETQYF. In nucleotides, the CDR3 is TGTGCCAGCGAGGTTGGGGGGAAAGAGACCCAGTACTTC.

The count of this clone is one. The V and J genes are TRBV30 and TRBJ1-6; the D is unclear. CDR1 is GTSNPN and CDR2 is SVGIG in the germline V gene (reference sequence). Trimming stripped 0 bases from V and 13 bases from J, with 10 bases between. The CDR3 totals 12 residues. CDR3 loop: CAWSVQSGPLHF. CDR3 bases: TGTGCCTGGAGTGTCCAGTCTGGCCCCCTCCACTTT. The variable domain in full, with the rest retrieved from reference TRBV30 and TRBJ1-6, is SQTIHQWPATLVQPVGSPLSLECTVEGTSNPNLYWYRQAAGRGLQLLFYSVGIGQISSEVPQNLSASRPQDRQFILSSKKLLLSDSGFYLCAWSVQSGPLHFGNGTRLTVT.

The rearrangement uses TRBV7-2 and TRBJ2-5; D remains ambiguous. Germline-derived CDR1 and CDR2 are SGHTA and FQGNSA. The CDR3 extends over 14 amino acids. V was shortened by 2 bases and J by 1 base, with 8 bases between the two germline ends. The CDR3, as DNA: TGTGCCAGCAGCTTACAACCAGGCCAAGAGACCCAGTACTTC. It encodes CASSLQPGQETQYF.

V gene TRBV7-3 combines with J gene TRBJ2-7; 12 nucleotides line up with TRBD1. The V gene end was trimmed by 5 bases and the J gene end by 7 bases; junction bases not matched to a gene: 6. Germline CDR1 is SGHTA and CDR2 is FQGTGA. There are 14 residues in the CDR3. CDR3 in amino acids: CASSEGQGAHEQYF. CDR3 nucleotides: TGTGCCAGCAGCGAGGGACAGGGGGCGCATGAGCAGTACTTC. Looking up the rest from reference TRBV7-3 and TRBJ2-7 gives the full variable domain: GAGVSQTPSNKVTEKGKYVELRCDPISGHTALYWYRQSLGQGPEFLIYFQGTGAADDSGLPNDRFFAVRPEGSVSTLKIQRTERGDSAVYLCASSEGQGAHEQYFGPGTRLTVT.

The chain combines TRBV10-3 with TRBJ2-7; 11 nucleotides align to TRBD2. The CDR3 length is 15 residues. CDR1 is ENHRY and CDR2 is SYGVKD in the germline V gene. V shed 5 bases, J shed 6 bases, and the junction held 9 bases outside the gene matches. CDR3 DNA: TGTGCCATCAGTCAATCTAGCGGGGGGCCCTCCGAGCAGTACTTC. Encoded protein: CAISQSSGGPSEQYF.

A single count supports this clone. This chain connects TRBV4-2 to TRBJ2-5; 12 bases align to TRBD2. V gave up 1 base and J gave up 1 base; unmatched junction bases: 7. Germline loops: CDR1 LGHNA, CDR2 YNFKEQ. There are 18 residues in the CDR3. The CDR3 reads CASSQGTSGGPSQETQYF. The CDR3 DNA reads TGTGCCAGCAGCCAAGGCACTAGCGGGGGGCCTAGCCAAGAGACCCAGTACTTC.

V and J are TRBV5-4 and TRBJ1-6; 8 bases are shared with TRBD1. J lost 8 bases, V lost 3 bases, and 7 bases had no gene match. CDR3 length equals 15 residues. CDR1 and CDR2 from the germline V gene are SGHNT and YYREEE (reference sequence). CDR3: CASSSRTGRHSPLHF. The CDR3 DNA is TGTGCCAGCAGCTCCCGGACAGGGAGGCATTCACCCCTCCACTTT.

The chain recombines TRBV27 with TRBJ2-3; no reliable D call. This CDR3 has 14 amino acids. In germline, CDR1 is MNHEY, CDR2 SMNVEV (reference sequence). V lost 2 bases and J lost 4, with 10 bases in between. CDR3 nucleotide sequence: TGTGCCAGCAGTTTAATAACTGGGCCAGATACGCAGTATTTT. This encodes CASSLITGPDTQYF.